A selection of T cell receptor beta chains follows, all from one sample in a study of a mutant IDH1 vaccine in newly diagnosed glioma. Their antigens remain unidentified. TCRdb's copy holds only in-frame clones and misses some; the assay was immunoSEQ multiplex PCR. The sample holds around 30,000 clones, nearly 90% seen once. The starting material was PBMCs, obtained from a glioma patient whose treatment included an IDH1 peptide vaccine. These receptors were collected from a man aged 18 to 29 with glioma. Both conserved end residues are part of each CDR3. D genes are given only for firm matches. A clone size is listed for some rows: how often the clone was seen (once, few, many), or a class if it is expanded.

V gene	D gene	clone size	J gene	CDR3 protein	CDR3 DNA
TRBV30	-	-	TRBJ2-2	CAWSRPGELFF	TGTGCCTGGAGTCGTCCCGGGGAGCTGTTTTTT
TRBV2	-	-	TRBJ1-1	CASSATANTEAFF	TGTGCCAGCAGTGCCACAGCGAACACTGAAGCTTTCTTT
TRBV5-1	-	-	TRBJ2-2	CASSVSGTNTGELFF	TGCGCCAGCAGCGTTAGCGGAACGAACACCGGGGAGCTGTTTTTT
TRBV7-2	-	-	TRBJ1-2	CASSTSRAGYTF	TGTGCCAGCAGCACAAGCAGGGCCGGCTACACCTTC
TRBV4-1	-	-	TRBJ1-5	CASSRERAKGSGPQHF	TGCGCCAGCAGCCGAGAAAGGGCGAAGGGCTCAGGGCCCCAGCATTTT
TRBV7-2	TRBD2	-	TRBJ2-3	CASSARLAGRPTDTQYF	TGTGCCAGCAGCGCCAGACTAGCGGGCCGTCCCACAGATACGCAGTATTTT
TRBV29-1	TRBD1	-	TRBJ1-5	CSVGQGRNQPQHF	TGCAGCGTCGGACAGGGGAGGAATCAGCCCCAGCATTTT
TRBV6-6	-	few	TRBJ1-2	CASGSDSNYGYTF	TGTGCCAGCGGTTCAGACAGTAACTATGGCTACACCTTC
TRBV4-2	-	-	TRBJ2-7	CASSQLRTGYEQYF	TGTGCCAGCAGCCAACTTAGGACGGGCTACGAGCAGTACTTC
TRBV18	TRBD1	-	TRBJ2-7	CASFKAGTGAYEQYF	TGTGCCAGCTTTAAGGCCGGGACAGGCGCCTACGAGCAGTACTTC
TRBV7-9	-	-	TRBJ1-2	CASSQVGGRNYTF	TGTGCCAGCAGCCAGGTGGGGGGTCGGAACTACACCTTC
TRBV29-1	TRBD1	once	TRBJ1-1	CSVATGGTEAFF	TGCAGCGTTGCTACAGGGGGCACTGAAGCTTTCTTT
TRBV29-1	TRBD2	once	TRBJ2-7	CSVTSGRAYEQYF	TGCAGCGTCACTAGCGGGAGGGCCTACGAGCAGTACTTC
TRBV4-2	TRBD2	once	TRBJ2-1	CASSQDGAGGYNEQFF	TGTGCCAGCAGCCAAGATGGCGCGGGAGGGTACAATGAGCAGTTCTTC
TRBV18	TRBD1	-	TRBJ1-2	CASSPAGTVHGYTF	TGTGCCAGCTCACCCGCCGGGACAGTCCATGGCTACACCTTC
TRBV4-3	-	-	TRBJ1-2	CASSQDRSRRYGYTF	TGCGCCAGCAGCCAAGATCGTAGCAGGAGGTATGGCTACACCTTC
TRBV6-4	-	-	TRBJ2-2	CASSDRSTGELFF	TGTGCCAGCAGTGACCGTTCCACCGGGGAGCTGTTTTTT
TRBV7-6	TRBD1	-	TRBJ1-2	CASSFGTGRRDNYGYTF	TGTGCCAGCAGCTTCGGGACAGGGAGACGGGATAACTATGGCTACACCTTC
TRBV6-6	TRBD1	-	TRBJ2-7	CASSYMTGNYEQYF	TGTGCCAGCAGTTACATGACAGGGAACTACGAGCAGTACTTC
TRBV5-1	TRBD2	-	TRBJ2-7	CASSLDWGGEQYF	TGCGCCAGCAGCTTGGACTGGGGGGGCGAGCAGTACTTC
TRBV2	-	once	TRBJ2-3	CASVWGSGTDTQYF	TGTGCCAGCGTTTGGGGGAGTGGCACAGATACGCAGTATTTT
TRBV6-1	-	few	TRBJ1-4	CASSEYEREKLFF	TGTGCCAGCAGTGAATACGAAAGGGAAAAACTGTTTTTT
TRBV27	TRBD1	-	TRBJ2-7	CASSLTPGQGFYEQYF	TGTGCCAGCAGTTTAACCCCGGGACAGGGATTCTACGAGCAGTACTTC
TRBV9	TRBD1	few	TRBJ1-1	CASSSPTGVSTEAFF	TGTGCCAGCAGCTCCCCGACAGGGGTTTCCACTGAAGCTTTCTTT
TRBV6-5	-	-	TRBJ2-7	CAVRRQATYEQYF	TGTGCCGTGCGCCGACAGGCAACCTACGAGCAGTACTTC
TRBV7-8	-	-	TRBJ2-1	CASSLEGPSPFNEQFF	TGTGCCAGCAGCCTAGAGGGACCATCCCCCTTCAATGAGCAGTTCTTC
TRBV19	-	-	TRBJ2-2	CASSILGNTGELFF	TGTGCCAGTAGTATTCTGGGTAACACCGGGGAGCTGTTTTTT
TRBV5-4	-	-	TRBJ1-1	CASSFRAGRGGYTEAFF	TGTGCCAGCAGCTTCAGGGCAGGTAGAGGAGGGTACACTGAAGCTTTCTTT
TRBV4-2	-	-	TRBJ1-4	CASSQETIRLTNEKLFF	TGTGCCAGCAGCCAAGAGACGATACGACTGACTAATGAAAAACTGTTTTTT
TRBV27	TRBD2	-	TRBJ2-1	CASRSLAGRYNEQFF	TGTGCCAGCAGGTCACTAGCGGGCCGCTACAATGAGCAGTTCTTC
TRBV25-1	-	-	TRBJ1-1	CASRDRRAEAFF	TGTGCCAGCAGAGACAGGAGGGCTGAAGCTTTCTTT
TRBV7-2	TRBD2	-	TRBJ2-7	CASSAQTSGLGQYF	TGTGCCAGCAGCGCCCAGACTAGCGGGCTGGGGCAGTACTTC
TRBV6-1	-	-	TRBJ2-7	CASREQGYTYEQYF	TGTGCCAGCCGAGAACAGGGCTATACCTACGAGCAGTACTTC
TRBV10-3	-	-	TRBJ1-1	CAISESQGRGTEAFF	TGTGCCATCAGTGAGTCGCAGGGGAGGGGCACTGAAGCTTTCTTT
TRBV20-1	-	-	TRBJ2-3	CSARSTDTQYF	TGCAGTGCTAGGAGCACAGATACGCAGTATTTT
TRBV5-6	TRBD1	-	TRBJ1-1	CASSRYGTGQEAFF	TGTGCCAGCAGCCGCTACGGGACAGGGCAGGAAGCTTTCTTT
TRBV14	TRBD2	-	TRBJ2-1	CASSQAVAGIEQFF	TGTGCCAGCAGCCAAGCCGTAGCGGGGATTGAGCAGTTCTTC
TRBV5-1	TRBD1	once	TRBJ1-6	CASNLGGQSSYNSPLHF	TGCGCCAGCAACCTAGGGGGCCAGAGCTCCTATAATTCACCCCTCCACTTT
TRBV30	-	-	TRBJ1-5	CAWSVAGTLPSNQPQHF	TGTGCCTGGAGTGTAGCCGGGACCCTTCCCTCCAATCAGCCCCAGCATTTT
TRBV4-1	-	once	TRBJ1-1	CASSQDRVNTEAFF	TGCGCCAGCAGCCAAGATAGGGTGAACACTGAAGCTTTCTTT
TRBV19	TRBD2	-	TRBJ2-2	CAKDSGRDTGELFF	TGTGCCAAGGATAGCGGGAGAGACACCGGGGAGCTGTTTTTT
TRBV5-4	-	-	TRBJ2-2	CASSEGPRGSGELFF	TGTGCCAGCAGCGAGGGTCCCCGGGGAAGCGGGGAGCTGTTTTTT
TRBV7-8	TRBD1	-	TRBJ1-2	CASSLTHPGQGAGSYTF	TGTGCCAGCAGCTTAACCCATCCGGGACAGGGCGCGGGTAGCTACACCTTC
TRBV10-3	-	-	TRBJ1-1	CAISESRGEHQNTEAFF	TGTGCCATCAGTGAGTCTCGGGGGGAACACCAGAACACTGAAGCTTTCTTT
TRBV10-3	-	-	TRBJ1-3	CAIRPPSGNTIYF	TGTGCCATCAGGCCCCCCTCTGGAAACACCATATATTTT
TRBV19	-	-	TRBJ1-2	CASCPGQYRGVYGYTF	TGTGCCAGTTGCCCTGGCCAGTACAGAGGAGTCTATGGCTACACCTTC
TRBV6-5	-	-	TRBJ1-4	CASSYVGTNEKLFF	TGTGCCAGCAGTTACGTCGGGACTAATGAAAAACTGTTTTTT
TRBV19	-	-	TRBJ1-5	CASIGLTGKSGNQPQHF	TGTGCCAGTATCGGGTTAACAGGGAAGAGTGGCAATCAGCCCCAGCATTTT
TRBV7-2	TRBD2	-	TRBJ2-7	CASSTLSGGRYEQYF	TGTGCCAGCAGCACCCTTAGCGGGGGACGCTACGAGCAGTACTTC
TRBV7-9	-	-	TRBJ2-4	CASSPRSGSLAKNIQYF	TGTGCCAGCAGCCCACGATCGGGCAGCCTAGCCAAAAACATTCAGTACTTC
TRBV9	-	-	TRBJ2-7	CASSPESRVDSYEQYF	TGTGCCAGCAGCCCAGAATCAAGGGTGGACTCCTACGAGCAGTACTTC
TRBV4-2	TRBD1	-	TRBJ1-1	CASSSEQGVNTEAFF	TGTGCCAGCAGTTCGGAACAGGGGGTGAACACTGAAGCTTTCTTT
TRBV9	TRBD1	-	TRBJ1-5	CASSEGGGFYSNQPQHF	TGTGCCAGCAGCGAGGGAGGGGGCTTTTATAGCAATCAGCCCCAGCATTTT